Reported below is one T cell receptor (beta chain). The sample is drawn from a study of blood T cell repertoires in COVID-19. V gave up 4 bases and J gave up 2 bases, with 12 bases separating them. CDR1 is MNHEY, CDR2 SVGEGT, per germline. CDR3 length: 14 residues. Participants' reported clinical history set cohort assignment. Either two negative PCRs, clearance, or symptom resolution qualified Cohort 3 donors as recovered. This table comes from immunoSEQ multiplex PCR, and its TCRdb copy is limited to in-frame clones, with some not included. The table records about 370,000 clones, more than 80% of them present only once.

The J gene is TRBJ2-7, the V gene TRBV6-2 or TRBV6-3, with no clear D. The specimen sequenced was PBMCs or T cells enriched from blood (not recorded which). The clonotype was recovered from a man between 18 and 35 years old who had recovered from COVID-19. The CDR3 sequence is CASSWRKPPYEQYF. CDR3 coding DNA: TGTGCCAGCAGTTGGCGGAAACCCCCCTACGAGCAGTACTTC.